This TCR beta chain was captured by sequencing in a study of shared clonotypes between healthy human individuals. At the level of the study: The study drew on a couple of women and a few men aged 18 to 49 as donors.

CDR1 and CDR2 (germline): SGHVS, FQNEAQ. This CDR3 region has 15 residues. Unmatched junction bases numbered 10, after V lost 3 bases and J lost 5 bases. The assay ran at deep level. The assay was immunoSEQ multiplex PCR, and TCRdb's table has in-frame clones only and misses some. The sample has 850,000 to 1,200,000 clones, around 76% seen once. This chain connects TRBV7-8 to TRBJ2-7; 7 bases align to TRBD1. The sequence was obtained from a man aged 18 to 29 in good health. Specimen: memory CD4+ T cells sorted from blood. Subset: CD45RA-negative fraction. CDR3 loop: CASSFRGWGGDEQYF. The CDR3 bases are TGTGCCAGCAGCTTCAGGGGGTGGGGTGGGGACGAGCAGTACTTC. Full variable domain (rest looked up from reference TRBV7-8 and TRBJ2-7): GAGVSQSPRYKVAKRGQDVALRCDPISGHVSLFWYQQALGQGPEFLTYFQNEAQLDKSGLPSDRFFAERPEGSVSTLKIQRTQQEDSAVYLCASSFRGWGGDEQYFGPGTRLTVT.